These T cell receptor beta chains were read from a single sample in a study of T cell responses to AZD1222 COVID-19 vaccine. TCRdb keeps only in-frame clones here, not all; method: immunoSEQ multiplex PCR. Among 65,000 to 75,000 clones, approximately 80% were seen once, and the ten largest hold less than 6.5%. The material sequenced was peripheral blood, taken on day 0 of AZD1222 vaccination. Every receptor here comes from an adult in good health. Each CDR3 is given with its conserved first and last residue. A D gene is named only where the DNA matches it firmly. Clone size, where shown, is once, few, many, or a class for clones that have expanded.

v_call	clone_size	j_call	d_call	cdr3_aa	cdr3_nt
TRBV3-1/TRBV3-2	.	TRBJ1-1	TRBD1	CASSQLGQVEAFF	TGTGCCAGCAGCCAACTCGGACAGGTTGAAGCTTTCTTT
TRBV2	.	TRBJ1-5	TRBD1	CASRTGGGNQPQHF	TGTGCCAGTAGGACAGGGGGAGGCAATCAGCCCCAGCATTTT
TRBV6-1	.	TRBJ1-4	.	CASSESILWNEKLFF	TGTGCCAGCAGTGAAAGCATCTTATGGAATGAAAAACTGTTTTTT
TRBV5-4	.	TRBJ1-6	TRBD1	CASSLEAGGYSPLHF	TGTGCCAGCAGCTTGGAGGCAGGGGGGTATTCACCCCTCCACTTT
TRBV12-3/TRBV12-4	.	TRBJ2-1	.	CASSLVYNEQFF	TGTGCCAGCAGTTTAGTGTACAATGAGCAGTTCTTC
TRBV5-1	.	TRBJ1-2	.	CASSLNRVADGYTF	TGCGCCAGCAGCCTAAACAGGGTCGCGGATGGCTACACCTTC
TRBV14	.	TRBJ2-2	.	CASSQPPGAGNTGELFF	TGTGCCAGCAGCCAGCCCCCGGGGGCAGGGAACACCGGGGAGCTGTTTTTT
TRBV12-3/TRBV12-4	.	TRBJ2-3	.	CASRGAGSDTQYF	TGTGCCAGCAGGGGGGCCGGCTCAGATACGCAGTATTTT
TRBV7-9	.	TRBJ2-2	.	CASSPYDGELFF	TGTGCCAGCAGCCCATACGACGGGGAGCTGTTTTTT
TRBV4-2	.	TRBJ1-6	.	CASSQTSRPAINSPLHF	TGTGCCAGCAGCCAAACAAGCCGCCCGGCGATTAATTCACCCCTCCACTTT
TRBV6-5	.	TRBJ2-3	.	CASSSTGKSDTQYF	TGTGCCAGCAGTTCGACCGGGAAGTCAGATACGCAGTATTTT
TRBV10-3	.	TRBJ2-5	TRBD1	CAVAGGPVQETQYF	TGTGCCGTCGCAGGGGGCCCTGTCCAAGAGACCCAGTACTTC
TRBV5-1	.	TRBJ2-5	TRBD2	CASSPPGLGKETQYF	TGCGCCAGCAGCCCACCGGGACTAGGAAAAGAGACCCAGTACTTC
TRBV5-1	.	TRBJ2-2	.	CASSVTGGTGELFF	TGCGCCAGCAGCGTTACCGGTGGCACCGGGGAGCTGTTTTTT
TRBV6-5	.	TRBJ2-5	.	CASSHLAGGGGTQYF	TGTGCCAGCAGCCACTTGGCAGGCGGTGGTGGGACCCAGTACTTC
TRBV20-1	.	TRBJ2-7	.	CSASDRAYEQYF	TGCAGTGCTAGTGACAGAGCCTACGAGCAGTACTTC
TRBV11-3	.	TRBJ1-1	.	CASSLDGLGDTEAFF	TGTGCCAGCAGCTTAGACGGTTTGGGGGACACTGAAGCTTTCTTT
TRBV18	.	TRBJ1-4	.	CASSPTAVGATNEKLFF	TGTGCCAGCTCACCGACAGCGGTCGGGGCAACTAATGAAAAACTGTTTTTT
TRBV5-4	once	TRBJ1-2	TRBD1	CASSSKSTGGADGYTF	TGTGCCAGCAGCTCCAAATCCACAGGGGGCGCCGATGGCTACACCTTC
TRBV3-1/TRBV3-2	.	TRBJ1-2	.	CASSQDGEAYGYTF	TGTGCCAGCAGCCAAGATGGGGAGGCCTATGGCTACACCTTC
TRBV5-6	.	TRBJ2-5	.	CASSLAQGRGETQYF	TGTGCCAGCAGCTTGGCTCAGGGTAGGGGGGAGACCCAGTACTTC
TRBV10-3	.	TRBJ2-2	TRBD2	CAISDREDTGELFF	TGTGCCATCAGTGATCGGGAGGACACCGGGGAGCTGTTTTTT
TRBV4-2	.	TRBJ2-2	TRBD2	CASSRGLASSTGELFF	TGTGCCAGCAGCCGAGGACTAGCCTCGAGCACCGGGGAGCTGTTTTTT
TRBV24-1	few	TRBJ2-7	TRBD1	CATSRTGNYEQYF	TGTGCCACCAGTCGGACAGGAAACTACGAGCAGTACTTC
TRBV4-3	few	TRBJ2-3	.	CASSPGLADTQYF	TGCGCCAGCAGCCCAGGGTTGGCAGATACGCAGTATTTT
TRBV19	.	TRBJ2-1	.	CASSIALLLNNEQFF	TGTGCCAGTAGTATAGCACTCCTCCTTAACAATGAGCAGTTCTTC
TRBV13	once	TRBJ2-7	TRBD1	CASSLIRTGGNEQYF	TGTGCCAGCAGCTTAATAAGGACAGGGGGCAATGAGCAGTACTTC
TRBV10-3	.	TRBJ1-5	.	CAISEWPEYSNQPQHF	TGTGCCATCAGTGAGTGGCCCGAGTATAGCAATCAGCCCCAGCATTTT
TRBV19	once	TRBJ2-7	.	CASSWSLYTSEQYF	TGTGCCAGTAGTTGGAGCCTCTATACGTCCGAGCAGTACTTC
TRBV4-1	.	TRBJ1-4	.	CASSPTTEKLFF	TGCGCCAGCAGCCCAACGACCGAAAAACTGTTTTTT
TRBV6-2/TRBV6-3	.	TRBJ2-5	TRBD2	CASSSIAGAQETQYF	TGTGCCAGCAGTTCCATAGCGGGGGCACAAGAGACCCAGTACTTC
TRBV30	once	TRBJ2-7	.	CAWSGTEYEQYF	TGTGCCTGGAGTGGGACAGAGTACGAGCAGTACTTC
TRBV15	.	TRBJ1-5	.	CATSRSQGTQPQHF	TGTGCCACCAGCAGATCGCAGGGGACACAGCCCCAGCATTTT
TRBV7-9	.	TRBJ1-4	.	CASSYLGGVSNEKLFF	TGTGCCAGCAGCTACCTTGGTGGGGTCTCTAATGAAAAACTGTTTTTT
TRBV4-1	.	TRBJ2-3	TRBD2	CASSQDQRGGTDTQYF	TGCGCCAGCAGCCAAGACCAGCGGGGGGGCACAGATACGCAGTATTTT
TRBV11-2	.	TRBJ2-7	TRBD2	CASSLWGGTRYEQYF	TGTGCCAGCAGCCTATGGGGGGGAACAAGGTACGAGCAGTACTTC
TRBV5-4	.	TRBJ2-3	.	CASSLWGASSDTQYF	TGTGCCAGCAGCTTGTGGGGGGCCAGTTCAGATACGCAGTATTTT
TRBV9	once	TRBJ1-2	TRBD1	CASSGPGTASYGYTF	TGTGCCAGCAGCGGGCCCGGGACAGCCAGCTATGGCTACACCTTC
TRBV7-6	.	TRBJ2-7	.	CASSPPGPYEQYF	TGTGCCAGCAGCCCCCCAGGACCCTACGAGCAGTACTTC
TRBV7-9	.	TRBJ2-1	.	CASSLVVRGVNNEQFF	TGTGCCAGCAGCTTAGTTGTCAGGGGGGTAAACAATGAGCAGTTCTTC
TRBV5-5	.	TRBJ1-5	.	CASSFDSNQPQHF	TGTGCCAGCAGCTTTGACAGCAATCAGCCCCAGCATTTT
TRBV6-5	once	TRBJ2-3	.	CATRRDTGTDTQYF	TGTGCCACCAGACGGGACACCGGCACAGATACGCAGTATTTT
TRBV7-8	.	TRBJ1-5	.	CASSFSGGNQPQHF	TGTGCCAGCAGCTTTTCGGGAGGGAATCAGCCCCAGCATTTT
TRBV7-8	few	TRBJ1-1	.	CASSLERGGKDEAFF	TGTGCCAGCAGCTTAGAAAGAGGGGGGAAGGATGAAGCTTTCTTT
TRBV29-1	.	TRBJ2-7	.	CSVEWDGGRGQYF	TGCAGCGTTGAGTGGGACGGGGGCCGTGGACAGTACTTC
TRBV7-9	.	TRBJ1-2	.	CASSLAAAANYGYTF	TGTGCCAGCAGCTTAGCTGCAGCAGCTAACTATGGCTACACCTTC
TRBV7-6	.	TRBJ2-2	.	CASSSTPRGANTGELFF	TGTGCCAGCAGCTCCACCCCCCGGGGTGCGAACACCGGGGAGCTGTTTTTT
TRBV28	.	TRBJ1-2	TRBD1	CASGRGHGYTF	TGTGCCAGCGGAAGGGGGCATGGCTACACCTTC
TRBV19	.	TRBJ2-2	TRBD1	CASSPWTGGTGELFF	TGTGCCAGTAGCCCGTGGACAGGGGGGACCGGGGAGCTGTTTTTT
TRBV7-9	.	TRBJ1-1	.	CASSYQGLMNTEAFF	TGTGCCAGCAGCTACCAGGGGCTGATGAACACTGAAGCTTTCTTT
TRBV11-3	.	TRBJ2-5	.	CASSLYDPLIGRDGETQYF	TGTGCCAGCAGCTTATACGATCCGTTAATAGGGAGAGATGGAGAGACCCAGTACTTC
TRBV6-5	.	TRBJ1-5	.	CASSYSWGEPQHF	TGTGCCAGCAGTTACTCTTGGGGGGAGCCCCAGCATTTT
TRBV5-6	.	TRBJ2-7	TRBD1	CASSFETQGASYEQYF	TGTGCCAGCAGCTTTGAAACACAGGGGGCGTCTTACGAGCAGTACTTC
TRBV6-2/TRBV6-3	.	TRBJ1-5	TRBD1	CASSYTGTGGPRGQPQHF	TGTGCCAGCAGTTATACCGGGACAGGGGGCCCCCGGGGTCAGCCCCAGCATTTT